This TCR beta chain was observed in a study of T cell clones after liver transplantation. Overall study context: TCRbeta sequencing after a pre-transplant mixed lymphocyte reaction identified graft-donor-reactive clones, later tracked in post-transplant blood. Graft-donor-reactive sequences were compared with third-party-reactive TCRbeta sequences from pre-transplant mixed lymphocyte reactions. Draws occurred before transplant, before withdrawal, and after complete or failed withdrawal.

This CDR3 is built from 9 residues. Germline CDR1 DFQATT, CDR2 SNEGSKA (reference sequence). Between the trimmed V and J ends, which lost 3 bases and 9 bases, there was a span of 5 bases. Here immunoSEQ multiplex PCR was the method, and the copy in TCRdb shows in-frame clones only, minus some. The sample has roughly 100,000 clones; 82% are singletons. Overall study results and limits: Post-transplant time points were not standardized, so conclusions are preliminary.

As regards this clone: Its specificity is not known.

This chain links TRBV20-1 with TRBJ1-1; TRBD1 might be the D (5 bases). The sample here was CD4+ T cells from blood, taken before liver transplant. This receptor was obtained from a human donor who received a liver transplant. This CDR3 is CSARDKAFF. CDR3 nucleotides: TGCAGTGCTAGGGACAAAGCTTTCTTT.